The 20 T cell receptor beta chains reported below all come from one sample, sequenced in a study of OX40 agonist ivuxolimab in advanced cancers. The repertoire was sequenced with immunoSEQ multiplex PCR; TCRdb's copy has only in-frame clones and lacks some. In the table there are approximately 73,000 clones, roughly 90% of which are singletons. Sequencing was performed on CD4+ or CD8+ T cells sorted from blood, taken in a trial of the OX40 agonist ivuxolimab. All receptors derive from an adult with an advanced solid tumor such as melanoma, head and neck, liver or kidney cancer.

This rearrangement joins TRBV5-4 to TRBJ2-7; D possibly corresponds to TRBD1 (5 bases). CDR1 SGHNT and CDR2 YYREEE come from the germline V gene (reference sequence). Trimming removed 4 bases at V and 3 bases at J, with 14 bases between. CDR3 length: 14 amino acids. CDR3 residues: CASSRGGQGYEQYF. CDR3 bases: TGTGCCAGCAGCCGAGGTGGTCAGGGCTACGAGCAGTACTTC. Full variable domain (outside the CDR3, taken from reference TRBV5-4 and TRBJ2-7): ETGVTQSPTHLIKTRGQQVTLRCSSQSGHNTVSWYQQALGQGPQFIFQYYREEENGRGNFPPRFSGLQFPNYSSELNVNALELDDSALYLCASSRGGQGYEQYFGPGTRLTVT.

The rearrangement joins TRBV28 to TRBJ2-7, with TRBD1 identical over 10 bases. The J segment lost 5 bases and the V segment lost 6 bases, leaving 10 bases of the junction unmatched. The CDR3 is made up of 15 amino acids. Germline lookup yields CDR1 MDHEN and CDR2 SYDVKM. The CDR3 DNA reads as TGTGCCAGCAGGTCCTCGGGACAGGGGCGCCACGAGCAGTACTTC. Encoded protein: CASRSSGQGRHEQYF.

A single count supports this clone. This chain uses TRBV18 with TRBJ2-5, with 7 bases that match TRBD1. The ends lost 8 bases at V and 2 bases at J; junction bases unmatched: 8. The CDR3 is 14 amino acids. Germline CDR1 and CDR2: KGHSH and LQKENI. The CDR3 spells CASRSGQTQETQYF. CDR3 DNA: TGTGCCAGCCGATCGGGACAGACACAAGAGACCCAGTACTTC.

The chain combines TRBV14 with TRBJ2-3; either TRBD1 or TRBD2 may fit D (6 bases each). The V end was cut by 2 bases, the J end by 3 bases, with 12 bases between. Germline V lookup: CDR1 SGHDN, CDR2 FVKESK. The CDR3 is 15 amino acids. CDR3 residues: CASSQRRGRTDTQYF. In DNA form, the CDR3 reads TGTGCCAGCAGCCAACGGAGGGGGAGAACAGATACGCAGTATTTT.

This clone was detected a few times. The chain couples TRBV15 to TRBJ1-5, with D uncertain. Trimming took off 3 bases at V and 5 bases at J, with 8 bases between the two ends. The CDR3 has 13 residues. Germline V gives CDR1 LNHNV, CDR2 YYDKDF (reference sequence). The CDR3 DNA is TGTGCCACCAGCAGGATCGGAGATCAGCCCCAGCATTTT. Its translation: CATSRIGDQPQHF.

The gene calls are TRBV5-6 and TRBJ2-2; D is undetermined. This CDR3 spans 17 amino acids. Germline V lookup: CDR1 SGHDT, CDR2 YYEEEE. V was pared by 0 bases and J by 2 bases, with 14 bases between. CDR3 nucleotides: TGTGCCAGCAGCTTGGGGGGATTAGACGGAAACACCGGGGAGCTGTTTTTT. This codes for CASSLGGLDGNTGELFF.

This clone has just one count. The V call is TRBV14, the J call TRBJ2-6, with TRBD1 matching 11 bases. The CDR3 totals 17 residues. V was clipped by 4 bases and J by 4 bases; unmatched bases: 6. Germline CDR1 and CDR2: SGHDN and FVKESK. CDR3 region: CASSRGTGGLGANVLTF. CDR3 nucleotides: TGTGCCAGCAGCCGCGGGACAGGGGGTCTCGGGGCCAACGTCCTGACTTTC.

CDR3 coding DNA: TGTGCCAGCAGCCAAGTCTTTGAGGGAAATCAGCCCCAGCATTTT. Translating gives CASSQVFEGNQPQHF. The chain has TRBV4-2 and TRBJ1-5; D unclear. With 1 base removed from V and 4 bases from J, the gap between germline ends came to 11 bases. Germline-derived CDR1 and CDR2 are LGHNA and YNFKEQ. The CDR3 sequence is 15 residues long.

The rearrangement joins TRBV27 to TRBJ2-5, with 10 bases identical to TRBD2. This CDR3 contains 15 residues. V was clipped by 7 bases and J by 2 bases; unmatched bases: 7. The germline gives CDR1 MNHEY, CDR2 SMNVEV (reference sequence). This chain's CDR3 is CASKSGGARQETQYF. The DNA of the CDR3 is TGTGCCAGCAAAAGCGGGGGGGCCCGTCAAGAGACCCAGTACTTC.

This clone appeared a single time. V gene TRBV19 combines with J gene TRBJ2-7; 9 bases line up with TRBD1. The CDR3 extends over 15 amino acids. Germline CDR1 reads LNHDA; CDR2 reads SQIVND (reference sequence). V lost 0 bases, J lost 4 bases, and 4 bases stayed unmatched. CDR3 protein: CASSIETGGMYEQYF. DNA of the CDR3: TGTGCCAGTAGTATAGAAACAGGGGGCATGTACGAGCAGTACTTC.

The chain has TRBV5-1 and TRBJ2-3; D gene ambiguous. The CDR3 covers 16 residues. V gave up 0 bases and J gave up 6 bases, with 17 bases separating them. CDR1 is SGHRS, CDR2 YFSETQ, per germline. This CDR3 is CASSLEGRQSVDTQYF. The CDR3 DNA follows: TGCGCCAGCAGCTTGGAAGGTCGGCAGTCAGTTGATACGCAGTATTTT.

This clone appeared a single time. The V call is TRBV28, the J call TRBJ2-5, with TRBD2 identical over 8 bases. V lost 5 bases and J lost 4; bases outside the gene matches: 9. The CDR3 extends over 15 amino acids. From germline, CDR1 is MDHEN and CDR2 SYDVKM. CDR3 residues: CASSEGTRRVETQYF. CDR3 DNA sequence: TGTGCCAGCAGTGAAGGGACTAGAAGAGTAGAGACCCAGTACTTC.

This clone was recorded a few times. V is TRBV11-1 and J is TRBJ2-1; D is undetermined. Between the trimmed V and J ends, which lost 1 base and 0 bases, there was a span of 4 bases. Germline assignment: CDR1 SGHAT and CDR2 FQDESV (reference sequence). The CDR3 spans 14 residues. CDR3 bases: TGTGCCAGCAGCTTAGGGGGCTCCTACAATGAGCAGTTCTTC. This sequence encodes CASSLGGSYNEQFF.

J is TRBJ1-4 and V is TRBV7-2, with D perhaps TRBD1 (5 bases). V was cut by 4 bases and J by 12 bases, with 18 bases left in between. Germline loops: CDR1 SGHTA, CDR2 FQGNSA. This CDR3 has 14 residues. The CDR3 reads CASSSGRTTVELFF. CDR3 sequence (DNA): TGTGCCAGCAGCTCCGGACGGACAACGGTGGAACTGTTTTTT.

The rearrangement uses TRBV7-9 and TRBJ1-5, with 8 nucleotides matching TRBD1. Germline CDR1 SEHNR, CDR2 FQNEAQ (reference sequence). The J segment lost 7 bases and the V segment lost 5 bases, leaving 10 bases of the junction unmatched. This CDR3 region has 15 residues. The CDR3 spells CASSLSDRGEQPQHF. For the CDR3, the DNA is TGTGCCAGCAGCCTATCCGACAGGGGCGAGCAGCCCCAGCATTTT.

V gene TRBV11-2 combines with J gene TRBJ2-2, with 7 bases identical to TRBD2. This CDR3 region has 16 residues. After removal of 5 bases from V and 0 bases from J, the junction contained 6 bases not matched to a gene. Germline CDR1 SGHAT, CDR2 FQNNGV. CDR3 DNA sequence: TGTGCCAGCAGCGCCCTTACTAGCGCGAACACCGGGGAGCTGTTTTTT. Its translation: CASSALTSANTGELFF.

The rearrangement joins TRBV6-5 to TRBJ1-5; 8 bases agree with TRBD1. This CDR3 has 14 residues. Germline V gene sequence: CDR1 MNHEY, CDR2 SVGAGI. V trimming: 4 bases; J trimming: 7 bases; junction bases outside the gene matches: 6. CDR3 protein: CASSSTGAGQPQHF. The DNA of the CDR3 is TGTGCCAGCAGTTCGACAGGGGCAGGGCAGCCCCAGCATTTT.

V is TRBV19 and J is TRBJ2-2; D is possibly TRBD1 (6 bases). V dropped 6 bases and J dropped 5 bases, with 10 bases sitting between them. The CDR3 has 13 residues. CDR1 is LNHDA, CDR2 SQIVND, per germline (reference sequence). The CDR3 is CASRRTDTGELFF. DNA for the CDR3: TGTGCCAGTAGAAGGACAGATACCGGGGAGCTGTTTTTT.

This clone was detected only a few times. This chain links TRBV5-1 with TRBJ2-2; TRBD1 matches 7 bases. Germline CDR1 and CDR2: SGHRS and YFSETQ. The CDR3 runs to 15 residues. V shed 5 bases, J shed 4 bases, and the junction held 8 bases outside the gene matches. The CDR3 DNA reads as TGCGCCAGCAGAGAGTGGGCAGGGGGCACCGGGGAGCTGTTTTTT. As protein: CASREWAGGTGELFF. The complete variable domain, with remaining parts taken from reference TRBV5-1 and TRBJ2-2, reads KAGVTQTPRYLIKTRGQQVTLSCSPISGHRSVSWYQQTPGQGLQFLFEYFSETQRNKGNFPGRFSGRQFSNSRSEMNVSTLELGDSALYLCASREWAGGTGELFFGEGSRLTVL.

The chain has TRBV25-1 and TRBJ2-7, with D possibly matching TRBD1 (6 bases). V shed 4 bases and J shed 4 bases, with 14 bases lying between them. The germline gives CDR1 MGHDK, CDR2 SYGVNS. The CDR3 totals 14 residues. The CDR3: CASSGLGAGYEQYF. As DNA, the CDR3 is TGTGCCAGCAGTGGATTGGGGGCAGGGTACGAGCAGTACTTC.